These 16 T cell receptor beta chains were all obtained from the same sample, sequenced in a study of cytomegalovirus exposure and HLA in healthy donors. In the PCR, 60 Vbeta and 13 Jbeta primers were used. Profiled with immunoSEQ multiplex PCR; TCRdb holds only in-frame clones, not every one. This repertoire shows around 200,000 clones, 75% to 90% found once; its top ten account for roughly 0.8%. The sequencing input was PBMCs. Every receptor here comes from a woman under 30 in good health and CMV-seronegative.

This rearrangement joins TRBV7-8 to TRBJ1-2, with D unclear. Between the trimmed V and J ends, which lost 2 bases and 4 bases, there was a span of 11 bases. Germline assignment: CDR1 SGHVS and CDR2 FQNEAQ. This CDR3 spans 14 amino acids. CDR3 coding DNA: TGTGCCAGCAGCTTAATACCGACTCTCTATGGCTACACCTTC. Its protein is CASSLIPTLYGYTF.

This CDR3 is CASSPRTSGSGANVLTF. Here the CDR3 DNA reads TGTGCCAGCTCACCTCGGACTAGTGGTTCTGGGGCCAACGTCCTGACTTTC. The gene calls are TRBV18 and TRBJ2-6; 7 positions match TRBD2. This CDR3 spans 17 amino acids. The junction had 6 bases not matched to a gene; V was cut back by 3 bases and J by 1 base. The V gene's germline CDR1 is KGHSH and CDR2 LQKENI. Combining the CDR3 with reference TRBV18 and TRBJ2-6 gives the whole variable domain NAGVMQNPRHLVRRRGQEARLRCSPMKGHSHVYWYRQLPEEGLKFMVYLQKENIIDESGMPKERFSAEFPKEGPSILRIQQVVRGDSAAYFCASSPRTSGSGANVLTFGAGSRLTVL.

The chain combines TRBV28 with TRBJ2-4; D is unclear. This CDR3 contains 14 residues. V gave up 5 bases and J gave up 1 base, with 9 bases separating them. The germline V gene has CDR1 MDHEN and CDR2 SYDVKM. The CDR3 bases are TGTGCCAGCAGTAACAGTGGGGCCAAAAACATTCAGTACTTC. Translated: CASSNSGAKNIQYF.

This rearrangement joins TRBV7-9 to TRBJ2-5, with 8 nucleotides matching TRBD1. Trimming took 1 base from V and 2 from J; bases not matched to a gene: 6. This CDR3 comprises 16 residues. CDR1 is SEHNR, CDR2 FQNEAQ, per germline (reference sequence). This CDR3 reads CASSLGDRGPQETQYF. CDR3 in DNA: TGTGCCAGCAGCTTAGGTGACAGGGGACCACAAGAGACCCAGTACTTC.

Details on this clone: Other nucleotide sequences in the sample specify the same CDR3. The chain has TRBV28 and TRBJ1-5, with TRBD1 matching over 8 bases. J lost 6 bases, V lost 4 bases, and 5 bases had no gene match. CDR1 is MDHEN and CDR2 is SYDVKM in the germline V gene. The CDR3 sequence is 14 residues long. For the CDR3, the DNA is TGTGCCAGCAGTTCCGGACAGGGCGGTCAGCCCCAGCATTTT. Translation gives CASSSGQGGQPQHF.

V gene TRBV2 combines with J gene TRBJ2-1, with 7 positions matching TRBD2. The CDR3 totals 11 residues. The junction had 2 bases not matched to a gene; V was cut back by 5 bases and J by 10 bases. Germline CDR1 reads SNHLY; CDR2 reads FYNNEI. The CDR3 bases are TGTGCCAGCAGTCCACTAGCGGAGCAGTTCTTC. It translates to CASSPLAEQFF.

The chain has TRBV4-2 and TRBJ2-6; possible D gene TRBD2, 6 bases. Germline CDR1 is LGHNA and CDR2 is YNFKEQ. CDR3 length: 19 amino acids. V lost 2 bases and J 0 bases, leaving 17 bases between the germline ends. In DNA, the CDR3 is TGTGCCAGCAGCCAACATAGCGGCGGGGTAACCTCTGGGGCCAACGTCCTGACTTTC. This encodes CASSQHSGGVTSGANVLTF.

The CDR3 DNA is TGTGCCAGCACTCTAGGACAGGGTTACACAGATACGCAGTATTTT. Encoded protein: CASTLGQGYTDTQYF. The rearrangement joins TRBV6-5 to TRBJ2-3; TRBD1 agrees at 8 bases. Looked up from germline, CDR1 is MNHEY and CDR2 is SVGAGI. The V gene end was trimmed by 7 bases and the J gene end by 2 bases; junction bases not matched to a gene: 8. The CDR3 is 15 amino acids.

The genes are TRBV5-1 and TRBJ2-7; 9 nucleotides agree with TRBD1. V lost 4 bases, J lost 3 bases, and 8 bases stayed unmatched. This CDR3 has 15 residues. The germline V gene encodes CDR1 SGHRS and CDR2 YFSETQ. CDR3 sequence reads: CASSPIGTGIYEQYF. The CDR3 DNA is TGCGCCAGCAGCCCCATTGGGACAGGGATCTACGAGCAGTACTTC.

There are a few counts of this clone. This chain connects TRBV5-6 to TRBJ2-7; TRBD1 aligns across 9 bases. Germline V CDR1 and CDR2: SGHDT, YYEEEE. The CDR3 runs 13 residues. V lost 5 bases and J lost 1; bases outside the gene matches: 1. For the CDR3, the DNA is TGTGCCAGCAGGGGGACAGGGTCCTACGAGCAGTACTTC. Its protein product is CASRGTGSYEQYF. The complete variable domain, with remaining parts taken from reference TRBV5-6 and TRBJ2-7, reads DAGVTQSPTHLIKTRGQQVTLRCSPKSGHDTVSWYQQALGQGPQFIFQYYEEEERQRGNFPDRFSGHQFPNYSSELNVNALLLGDSALYLCASRGTGSYEQYFGPGTRLTVT.

This clone was seen only once. The chain joins TRBV29-1 to TRBJ2-3, with a weak D call TRBD1 (6 bases). V was trimmed by 6 bases and J by 6 bases, leaving 16 bases between them. The V gene's germline CDR1 is SQVTM and CDR2 ANQGSEA. CDR3 length equals 13 residues. CDR3 nucleotide sequence: TGCAGCGTGCTAGGACAGCAATGGGATACGCAGTATTTT. This gives the protein CSVLGQQWDTQYF.

This clone occurred once. V usage is TRBV6-1 and J usage is TRBJ1-5; 10 positions agree with TRBD1. Germline V gene sequence: CDR1 MNHNS, CDR2 SASEGT. The CDR3 runs 15 residues. Trimming cost V 4 bases and J 2 bases; bases outside gene matches: 2. The CDR3 DNA follows: TGTGCCAGCAGTGGGGACAGGGGAGGCAATCAGCCCCAGCATTTT. It yields the protein CASSGDRGGNQPQHF.

The chain has TRBV7-2 and TRBJ2-3; D is possibly TRBD1 (5 bases). The CDR3 has 15 amino acids. The V and J ends lost 5 bases and 2 bases respectively, with 14 bases between them. Per germline, CDR1 SGHTA and CDR2 FQGNSA. CDR3 in amino acids: CASSLPQGITDTQYF. The CDR3 DNA follows: TGTGCCAGCAGCCTTCCGCAGGGCATCACAGATACGCAGTATTTT.

This chain uses TRBV19 with TRBJ2-3; TRBD2 is a possible D gene (5 bases). Trimming cost V 7 bases and J 3 bases, with 11 bases left between them. In germline, CDR1 is LNHDA, CDR2 SQIVND (reference sequence). The CDR3 length is 13 residues. This CDR3 is CASMPGMTDTQYF. In DNA, the CDR3 is TGTGCCAGTATGCCCGGGATGACAGATACGCAGTATTTT.

This chain connects TRBV6-6 to TRBJ1-1, with D uncertain. The V gene lost 2 bases and the J gene lost 4 bases, with 11 bases spanning the gap. Germline V lookup: CDR1 MNHNY, CDR2 SVGAGI (reference sequence). The CDR3 runs to 14 residues. The CDR3 reads CASSYEGTGTEAFF. The CDR3 DNA sequence: TGTGCCAGCAGTTACGAGGGTACGGGCACTGAAGCTTTCTTT.

The chain is built from TRBV7-2 and TRBJ2-7; 13 nucleotides match TRBD2. Germline V CDR1 and CDR2: SGHTA, FQGNSA. J gave up 2 bases and V 7 bases, and 11 bases lay outside the gene matches. The CDR3 runs to 17 residues. CDR3 bases: TGTGCCAGCACCCTCAAAACTAGCGGGAGGGCAGCCTACGAGCAGTACTTC. This gives the protein CASTLKTSGRAAYEQYF.